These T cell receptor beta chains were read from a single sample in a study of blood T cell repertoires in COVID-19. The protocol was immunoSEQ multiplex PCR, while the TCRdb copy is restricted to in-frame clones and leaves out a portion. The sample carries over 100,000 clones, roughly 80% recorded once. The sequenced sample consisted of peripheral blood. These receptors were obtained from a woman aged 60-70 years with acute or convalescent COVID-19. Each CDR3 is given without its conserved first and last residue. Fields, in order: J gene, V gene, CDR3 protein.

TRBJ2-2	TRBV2	ASSESTRTGELF
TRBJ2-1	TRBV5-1	ASSLTTAYNEQF
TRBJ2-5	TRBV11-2	ASSHGGTGQQETQY
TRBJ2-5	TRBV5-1	ASSFSGVQETQY
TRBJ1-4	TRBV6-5	ASRSGLTNEKLF
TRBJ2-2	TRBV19	ASSLSGGAGGELF
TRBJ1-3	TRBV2	ASSGQGAGNTIY
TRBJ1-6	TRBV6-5	ATLRDTNNSPLH
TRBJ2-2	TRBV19	ASSITGDRTGELF
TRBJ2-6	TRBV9	ASSVGSSGANVLT
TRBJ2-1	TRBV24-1	ATSDWPRVNEQF
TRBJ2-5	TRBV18	ASSPLQGWEETQY
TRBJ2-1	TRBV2	ASSDRRVGSNEQF
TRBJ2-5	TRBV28	ASGSSWETQY
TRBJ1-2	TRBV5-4	ASSAGAASGYT
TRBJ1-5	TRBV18	ASSPGTAQPQH
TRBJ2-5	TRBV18	ASSRNGGTETQY
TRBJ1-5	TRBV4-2	ASSHVSVSNQPQH
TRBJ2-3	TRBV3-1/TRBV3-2	ASSQRAGREDTQY
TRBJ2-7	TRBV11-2	ASSLFGLLPYEQY
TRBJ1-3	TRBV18	ASSGQGGNTIY
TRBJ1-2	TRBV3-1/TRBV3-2	ASSRGFYGYT
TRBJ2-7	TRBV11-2	ASSSTQGALSEQY
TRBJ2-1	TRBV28	ASSTGGNYNEQF
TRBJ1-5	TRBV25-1	ASSGKGEGQPQH
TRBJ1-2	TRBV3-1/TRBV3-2	ASSRTDYGYT
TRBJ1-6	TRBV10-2	ASRADTYSPLH
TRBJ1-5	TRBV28	ASTFTRPGQVPLGNQPQH
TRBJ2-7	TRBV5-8	ASSRGLAGGSYEQY
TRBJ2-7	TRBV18	ASSAGGTYEQY
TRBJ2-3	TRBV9	ASSVGVAGGDTQY
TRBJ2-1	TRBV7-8	ASSLVPSGRYPF
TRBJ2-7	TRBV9	ASSVDPSGSSYEQY
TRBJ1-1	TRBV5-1	ASSLAAGDDTEAF
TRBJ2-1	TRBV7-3	ASSFASPTLGEQF
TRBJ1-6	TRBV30	AWTGEQGVHSPLH
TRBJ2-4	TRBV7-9	ASSLEGALPY
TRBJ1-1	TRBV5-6	ASSWEGRTEAF
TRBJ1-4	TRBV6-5	ASRPQGGGEKLF
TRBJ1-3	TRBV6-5	ASRPRQGAGNTIY
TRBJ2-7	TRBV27	ASTLTGYSSHEQY
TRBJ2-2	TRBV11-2	ASSIQAAGELF
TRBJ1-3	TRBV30	ASSTARGAGNTIY
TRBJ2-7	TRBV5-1	ASSAAASYEQY
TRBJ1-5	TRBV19	ASSATTGPYQPQH
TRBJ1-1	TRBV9	ASSVSPGGRALEAF
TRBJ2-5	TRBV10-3	AIRGQGQETQY
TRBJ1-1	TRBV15	ATSKTGGLGTEAF
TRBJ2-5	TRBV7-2	ASSSGQKETQY